The sequence of this TCR beta chain was determined in a study of blood T cells in healthy people across ages. The use of a sample-barcoded 5' primer and a J-beta primer mix characterized a second PCR of roughly 7 to 11 cycles. TCRdb ran MiXCR on the 5' RACE reads and lists one entry per CDR3 protein. This table has about 760,000 distinct CDR3 sequences, 25% appearing once. This clonotype was counted a few times. The ends were cut back, 6 bases at V and 2 bases at J, with 15 bases in the middle. The CDR3 runs 14 residues. Germline values: CDR1 DFQATT, CDR2 SNEGSKA (reference sequence). This same sample was also part of a study on T cells of mothers and their children.

This chain uses TRBV20-1 with TRBJ2-3, with TRBD2 as a possible D gene (7 bases). This TCR derives from a boy between 10 and 17 years old in good health. Sequencing was performed on blood. CDR3 sequence (DNA): TGCAGTGCGCGTTGGGGGGGCGACACAGATACGCAGTATTTT. Encoded protein: CSARWGGDTDTQYF.